This TCR beta chain was retrieved from a study of T-cell reconstitution after alpha-beta-depleted transplantation in children. The CDR3 loop spans 14 amino acids. V gave up 5 bases and J gave up 4 bases; unmatched junction bases: 7. Preparation of the TCRbeta library used unique molecular identifiers. TCRdb redid the calling of the PCR reads with MiXCR, one entry per CDR3 protein. The data show some 280,000 distinct CDR3 sequences, nearly 10% seen once. The rearrangement joins TRBV12-3 or TRBV12-4 to TRBJ2-5; TRBD1 aligns across 7 bases. The source is a human donor who donated a stem cell graft to a child with SCID. The sample was PBMCs from the stem cell graft donor, taken from the stem cell graft. In DNA, the CDR3 is TGTGCCAGCAGTCCAGGGGGTTCCGGAGAGACCCAGTACTTC. This translates into CASSPGGSGETQYF.